The 25 T cell receptor beta chains below all came from one sample that was sequenced in a study of tumor-infiltrating lymphocytes in localized non-small cell lung cancer. Sequencing used immunoSEQ multiplex PCR; TCRdb keeps in-frame clones, though not all of them. This sample carries under 20,000 clones, approximately 68% of them seen once, and the ten largest clones take 6.5%. The sequencing sample was made of lung tumor tissue. These receptors were taken from a human donor with non-small cell lung cancer.

The chain links TRBV5-1 to TRBJ2-7; either TRBD1 or TRBD2 may supply D (6 bases each). The CDR3 consists of 12 residues. Per germline, CDR1 SGHRS and CDR2 YFSETQ. Deletions cut 5 bases from V and 3 bases from J, with 9 bases between. DNA for the CDR3: TGCGCCAGCAGGCGGGACAACTACGAGCAGTACTTC. Protein product: CASRRDNYEQYF.

V is TRBV5-6 and J is TRBJ1-1; no reliable D call. There are 13 residues in the CDR3. Deletions cut 2 bases from V and 0 bases from J, with 5 bases between. Germline CDR1 reads SGHDT; CDR2 reads YYEEEE. The CDR3: CASSFGMNTEAFF. Written as DNA, the CDR3 is TGTGCCAGCAGCTTTGGGATGAACACTGAAGCTTTCTTT.

The chain links TRBV4-1 to TRBJ1-4, with 7 bases that match TRBD1. CDR3 length: 15 residues. Germline CDR1 reads MGHRA; CDR2 reads YSYEKL. The V gene end was trimmed by 4 bases and the J gene end by 6 bases; junction bases not matched to a gene: 8. CDR3 protein: CASSPRPGQHEKLFF. The CDR3 DNA sequence: TGCGCCAGCAGCCCCCGACCGGGACAGCATGAAAAACTGTTTTTT.

The chain is built from TRBV4-3 and TRBJ1-1; 8 positions match TRBD1. Germline CDR1 LGHNA, CDR2 YSLEER. There are 19 residues in the CDR3. V lost 0 bases to trimming and J lost 1 base; unmatched junction nucleotides: 13. The CDR3 protein is CASSQDLPVRQGANTEAFF. Written as DNA, the CDR3 is TGCGCCAGCAGCCAAGATTTGCCTGTACGGCAGGGGGCGAACACTGAAGCTTTCTTT.

The V gene is TRBV6-5, the J gene TRBJ1-3; D is possibly TRBD1 (5 bases). Germline-derived CDR1 and CDR2 are MNHEY and SVGAGI. This CDR3 spans 16 amino acids. Trimming removed 2 bases from V and 0 bases from J, with 11 bases in between. The CDR3 loop is CASSYDRGISGNTIYF. Here the CDR3 DNA reads TGTGCCAGCAGTTACGATAGGGGTATCTCTGGAAACACCATATATTTT.

There are a few counts of this clone. The chain uses TRBV29-1 and TRBJ1-1; D possibly corresponds to TRBD1 (5 bases). The germline V gene has CDR1 SQVTM and CDR2 ANQGSEA. This CDR3 has 14 residues. V was trimmed by 4 bases and J by 5 bases, leaving 17 bases between them. This chain's CDR3 is CSVVRDLIGTEAFF. CDR3 nucleotides: TGCAGCGTTGTCCGGGACCTTATCGGGACTGAAGCTTTCTTT.

This chain connects TRBV30 to TRBJ1-5, with a weak D call TRBD1 (5 bases). Germline V gene sequence: CDR1 GTSNPN, CDR2 SVGIG (reference sequence). The CDR3 runs 13 residues. The V end lost 4 bases, the J end lost 2 bases, and 9 bases lay between the germline ends. CDR3 in amino acids: CAWTTGGNQPQHF. CDR3 DNA sequence: TGTGCCTGGACAACAGGCGGCAATCAGCCCCAGCATTTT.

The rearrangement uses TRBV10-1 and TRBJ1-1; D is uncertain. Trimming stripped 4 bases from V and 1 base from J, with 7 bases between. Germline values: CDR1 WNHNN, CDR2 SYGVQD (reference sequence). CDR3 size: 13 residues. CDR3 DNA: TGCGCCAGCAGTGTGTCAGAGAACACTGAAGCTTTCTTT. This sequence encodes CASSVSENTEAFF.

This rearrangement joins TRBV27 to TRBJ2-7; 12 positions match TRBD2. Germline CDR1 reads MNHEY; CDR2 reads SMNVEV (reference sequence). J gave up 6 bases and V 5 bases, and 8 bases lay outside the gene matches. The CDR3 is made up of 15 amino acids. CDR3 in amino acids: CASSNLAGGPFEQYF. As DNA, the CDR3 is TGTGCCAGCAGTAATCTAGCGGGAGGGCCATTCGAGCAGTACTTC.

The V gene is TRBV18, the J gene TRBJ1-1, with 9 positions matching TRBD1. The CDR3 totals 15 residues. Germline V gene data show CDR1 as KGHSH and CDR2 as LQKENI. V shed 2 bases and J 3 bases; nucleotides not matched to a gene: 4. This CDR3 is CASSPGTGRDTEAFF. The CDR3 nucleotides read TGTGCCAGCTCACCAGGGACAGGGAGAGACACTGAAGCTTTCTTT.

This chain links TRBV30 with TRBJ1-2; 7 bases line up with TRBD1. The V segment lost 2 bases and the J segment 7 bases; nucleotides outside the gene matches: 4. Germline assignment: CDR1 GTSNPN and CDR2 SVGIG (reference sequence). This CDR3 spans 12 amino acids. The CDR3 here is CAWSPGQFGYTF. In nucleotides, the CDR3 is TGTGCCTGGAGTCCGGGACAGTTTGGCTACACCTTC.

J is TRBJ2-2 and V is TRBV28; either TRBD1 or TRBD2 may supply D (6 bases each). Trimming shortened V by 9 bases and J by 5 bases, and 16 bases separated the two germline ends. CDR3 length: 14 residues. The germline CDR1 and CDR2 sequences are MDHEN and SYDVKM. CDR3 region: CASRLGGGTGELFF. The CDR3 DNA reads as TGTGCCAGTCGTCTGGGGGGCGGGACCGGGGAGCTGTTTTTT.

In DNA, the CDR3 is TGTGCCAGCAGCTCGCCGACTAGCGGGAGGAGCGAGCAGTACTTC. Translated: CASSSPTSGRSEQYF. The rearrangement links TRBV4-2 to TRBJ2-7; 13 bases align to TRBD2. The germline V gene encodes CDR1 LGHNA and CDR2 YNFKEQ. V lost 5 bases, J lost 6 bases, and 7 bases stayed unmatched. CDR3 size: 15 residues.

The genes are TRBV29-1 and TRBJ2-3; possibly TRBD1 for D (5 bases). This CDR3 spans 16 amino acids. V shed 1 base and J shed 1 base, with 15 bases lying between them. CDR1 and CDR2 (germline): SQVTM, ANQGSEA. CDR3 in DNA: TGCAGCGTTGAAGGGACCCTTGGCAGGGGCACAGATACGCAGTATTTT. The encoded protein is CSVEGTLGRGTDTQYF.

The chain uses TRBV7-2 and TRBJ1-2; 9 bases are a match to TRBD1. V lost 5 bases to trimming and J lost 8 bases; unmatched junction nucleotides: 6. Germline CDR1 reads SGHTA; CDR2 reads FQGNSA. This CDR3 contains 13 residues. The CDR3 reads CASSAQGALGYTF. The CDR3 DNA reads TGTGCCAGCAGCGCACAGGGGGCGCTGGGCTACACCTTC.

The sample holds a few counts of this clone. V usage is TRBV7-2 and J usage is TRBJ1-1; 7 positions agree with TRBD1. Germline V gene lookup returns CDR1 SGHTA and CDR2 FQGNSA. V shed 2 bases and J 2 bases; nucleotides not matched to a gene: 5. This CDR3 spans 15 amino acids. CDR3: CASSLQGGINTEAFF. DNA for the CDR3: TGTGCCAGCAGCTTACAGGGGGGGATAAACACTGAAGCTTTCTTT.

This clone has only one observation. This CDR3 is also generated by other DNA sequences in the sample. This chain uses TRBV5-1 with TRBJ2-2; D is tentatively TRBD1 or TRBD2 (5 bases each). This CDR3 has 15 amino acids. The germline V gene encodes CDR1 SGHRS and CDR2 YFSETQ. V dropped 0 bases and J dropped 3 bases, with 9 bases sitting between them. The CDR3: CASSLGQGDTGELFF. The CDR3 DNA reads TGCGCCAGCAGCTTGGGTCAGGGAGACACCGGGGAGCTGTTTTTT.

V and J are TRBV5-1 and TRBJ2-1, with D possibly matching TRBD2 (6 bases). CDR3 length: 14 amino acids. Germline values: CDR1 SGHRS, CDR2 YFSETQ. V was pared by 4 bases and J by 8 bases, with 16 bases between. CDR3 nucleotides: TGCGCCAGCAGCCCCCGGGATTCGGGGGATGAGCAGTTCTTC. Translating it yields CASSPRDSGDEQFF.

The chain employs TRBV10-3 and TRBJ2-7, with 9 nucleotides matching TRBD1. CDR3 length: 17 amino acids. Germline values: CDR1 ENHRY, CDR2 SYGVKD. V shed 4 bases and J 7 bases; nucleotides not matched to a gene: 17. The CDR3 sequence: CAISGSPGQGRFREQYF. The CDR3 region has the DNA TGTGCCATCAGTGGATCCCCGGGACAGGGCCGATTTCGAGAGCAGTACTTC.

The J gene is TRBJ1-6, the V gene TRBV2; D not certain. The germline CDR1 and CDR2 sequences are SNHLY and FYNNEI. The germline V and J ends were trimmed by 1 base and 3 bases, with 4 bases remaining between them. The CDR3 sequence is 14 residues long. The CDR3 protein is CASSEGNYNSPLHF. The CDR3 DNA reads TGTGCCAGCAGTGAAGGCAACTATAATTCACCCCTCCACTTT.

This chain joins TRBV7-2 and TRBJ1-1, with no clear D. CDR3 length: 13 residues. Deletions cut 10 bases from V and 4 bases from J, with 16 bases between. CDR1 is SGHTA and CDR2 is FQGNSA in the germline V gene. The CDR3: CAIKNGGSTEAFF. CDR3 DNA: TGTGCCATCAAGAACGGCGGAAGCACTGAAGCTTTCTTT.

The J gene is TRBJ1-1, the V gene TRBV27; 11 bases line up with TRBD1. V shed 5 bases, J shed 5 bases, and the junction held 13 bases outside the gene matches. The CDR3 is 17 residues long. Germline values: CDR1 MNHEY, CDR2 SMNVEV (reference sequence). The CDR3 region has the DNA TGTGCCAGCAGTCTGAGGACAGGGGGCATGTCGGGGACTGAAGCTTTCTTT. Residues: CASSLRTGGMSGTEAFF.

This clone showed up just once. This chain links TRBV5-1 with TRBJ1-1; D may be TRBD1 (6 bases). The CDR3 contains 13 residues. Germline-derived CDR1 and CDR2 are SGHRS and YFSETQ. The V end was cut by 5 bases, the J end by 5 bases, with 13 bases between. The CDR3 DNA is TGCGCCAGCAGGGAACAGGGAGGAACTGAAGCTTTCTTT. The encoded protein is CASREQGGTEAFF. Full variable domain (remainder filled in from reference TRBV5-1 and TRBJ1-1): KAGVTQTPRYLIKTRGQQVTLSCSPISGHRSVSWYQQTPGQGLQFLFEYFSETQRNKGNFPGRFSGRQFSNSRSEMNVSTLELGDSALYLCASREQGGTEAFFGQGTRLTVV.

On this clone itself: This same CDR3 is encoded by further DNA sequences in the sample. The chain is built from TRBV5-1 and TRBJ2-1; 8 bases line up with TRBD2. Germline CDR1 SGHRS, CDR2 YFSETQ. The V gene end was trimmed by 0 bases and the J gene end by 4 bases; junction bases not matched to a gene: 3. The CDR3 is 15 amino acids. CDR3 DNA sequence: TGCGCCAGCAGCTTGGCCCAGCGGGAGTACAATGAGCAGTTCTTC. It encodes CASSLAQREYNEQFF.

This chain links TRBV15 with TRBJ2-7, with a possible D match to TRBD2 (6 bases). This CDR3 has 13 amino acids. Germline V CDR1 and CDR2: LNHNV, YYDKDF (reference sequence). Trimming removed 1 base from V and 2 bases from J, with 6 bases in between. CDR3 protein: CATSRGTTYEQYF. CDR3 nucleotides: TGTGCCACCAGCAGAGGGACTACCTACGAGCAGTACTTC.